The 21 T cell receptor beta chains given below trace back to one sample, sequenced in a study of post-analysis software for immune sequencing data. The TCR beta cDNA libraries contained unique molecular identifiers. TCRdb passed the PCR reads through MiXCR, listing each CDR3 protein once. The sample shows hundreds of thousands of distinct CDR3 sequences, approximately 60% of them seen only once. The study's findings and limits: TRBV segments more frequent in patients than in controls numbered several and included TRBV5-6, TRBV5-1 and TRBV20-1.

These receptors have no known antigen. Sample: blood. The receptor source for this set is a girl aged 2-10 years with multiple sclerosis.

The chain joins TRBV7-3 to TRBJ2-4; perhaps TRBD2 as D (5 bases). The end of the DNA is better explained by TRBJ2-7, so the J call may be wrong. Germline V CDR1 and CDR2: SGHTA, FQGTGA. There are 15 residues in the CDR3. CDR3 region: CASSLRSGKTYEQYF. The CDR3 nucleotides read TGTGCCAGCAGCTTAAGGTCGGGAAAAACCTACGAGCAGTACTTC.

The DNA of the CDR3 is TGTGCCAGCAGCCTCGTACGACGTGGGGGGCAGTTCTTC. Translation gives CASSLVRRGGQFF. V gene TRBV14 combines with J gene TRBJ2-1; either TRBD1 or TRBD2 may supply D (5 bases each). The germline V gene has CDR1 SGHDN and CDR2 FVKESK. The V and J ends lost 4 bases and 12 bases respectively, with 16 bases between them. CDR3 length: 13 residues.

CDR3 in amino acids: CASSLGAVGGANYGYTF. In DNA, the CDR3 is TGCGCCAGCAGCTTGGGGGCCGTCGGCGGGGCAAACTATGGCTACACCTTC. The rearrangement joins TRBV5-1 to TRBJ1-2; a weak D match, TRBD1 (5 bases). V was pared by 0 bases and J by 2 bases, with 17 bases between. Germline V CDR1 and CDR2: SGHRS, YFSETQ. The CDR3 has 17 residues. Together with reference TRBV5-1 and TRBJ1-2, the CDR3 gives the full variable domain: KAGVTQTPRYLIKTRGQQVTLSCSPISGHRSVSWYQQTPGQGLQFLFEYFSETQRNKGNFPGRFSGRQFSNSRSEMNVSTLELGDSALYLCASSLGAVGGANYGYTFGSGTRLTVV.

J is TRBJ2-5 and V is TRBV20-1; 9 bases agree with TRBD1. This CDR3 contains 15 residues. In germline, CDR1 is DFQATT, CDR2 SNEGSKA (reference sequence). J lost 3 bases, V lost 0 bases, and 5 bases had no gene match. CDR3 loop: CSARDGRTGEETQYF. DNA for the CDR3: TGCAGTGCTAGAGATGGTAGGACAGGGGAAGAGACCCAGTACTTC.

The chain employs TRBV7-9 and TRBJ1-4; TRBD1 matches at 8 bases. J was trimmed by 8 bases and V by 4 bases; bases with no gene match: 9. Looked up from germline, CDR1 is SEHNR and CDR2 is FQNEAQ (reference sequence). CDR3 length: 15 amino acids. Here the CDR3 reads CASSSDRGWDEKLFF. CDR3 DNA: TGTGCCAGCAGCTCAGACAGGGGATGGGACGAAAAACTGTTTTTT.

The CDR3 is CASSLEGQVSYNEQFF. CDR3 nucleotides: TGTGCCAGCAGCTTAGAAGGACAGGTCTCCTACAATGAGCAGTTCTTC. The V gene is TRBV11-3, the J gene TRBJ2-1; 7 nucleotides agree with TRBD1. The V gene end was trimmed by 0 bases and the J gene end by 0 bases; junction bases not matched to a gene: 2. From germline, CDR1 is SGHNT and CDR2 YENEEA. The CDR3 sequence is 16 residues long.

The chain couples TRBV7-9 to TRBJ1-4, with no clear D. Germline CDR1 is SEHNR and CDR2 is FQNEAQ (reference sequence). V was shortened by 2 bases and J by 0 bases, with 10 bases between the two germline ends. CDR3 size: 16 residues. The CDR3 DNA is TGTGCCAGCAGCTTAATGGGAGCCCCAACTAATGAAAAACTGTTTTTT. Encoded protein: CASSLMGAPTNEKLFF.

This chain connects TRBV7-8 to TRBJ2-1; 8 bases line up with TRBD2. The length of the CDR3 is 16 residues. Germline V lookup: CDR1 SGHVS, CDR2 FQNEAQ. The ends lost 5 bases at V and 6 bases at J; junction bases unmatched: 12. CDR3 nucleotide sequence: TGTGCCAGCAGCCGTGGTGGGTTGAGCGGGAGCAATGAGCAGTTCTTC. Its translation: CASSRGGLSGSNEQFF. Full variable domain (missing parts from reference TRBV7-8 and TRBJ2-1): GAGVSQSPRYKVAKRGQDVALRCDPISGHVSLFWYQQALGQGPEFLTYFQNEAQLDKSGLPSDRFFAERPEGSVSTLKIQRTQQEDSAVYLCASSRGGLSGSNEQFFGPGTRLTVL.

Turning to this clonotype: An end of the junction does not agree with germline; a read error may underlie this. The chain couples TRBV3-1 to TRBJ2-1, with D possibly TRBD2 on 5 matching bases. The germline V gene encodes CDR1 LGHDT and CDR2 YNNKEL (reference sequence). This CDR3 spans 14 amino acids. CDR3 nucleotides: TGTGCCAGCAGCCTCCGGACTTTCTACAATGAGCAGTGCTTC. Its protein product is CASSLRTFYNEQCF.

The CDR3 sequence is CASSQTLTSGKEQFF. For the CDR3, the DNA is TGTGCCAGCAGTCAAACGCTAACTAGCGGCAAAGAGCAGTTCTTC. The J gene is TRBJ2-1, the V gene TRBV6-5; 8 bases line up with TRBD2. The CDR3 is made up of 15 amino acids. Germline V lookup: CDR1 MNHEY, CDR2 SVGAGI. With V trimmed by 5 bases and J by 10 bases, 13 bases remained unmatched.

The J gene is TRBJ2-6, the V gene TRBV6-1; the D is unclear. CDR3 length equals 16 residues. Germline V gene lookup returns CDR1 MNHNS and CDR2 SASEGT. The V and J ends lost 2 bases and 3 bases respectively, with 11 bases between them. The CDR3: CASSEKSPLGANVLTF. Here the CDR3 DNA reads TGTGCCAGCAGTGAAAAGTCGCCTCTTGGGGCCAACGTCCTGACTTTC.

The chain has TRBV11-3 and TRBJ2-7; 8 bases line up with TRBD2. The CDR3 has 16 residues. Germline V gives CDR1 SGHNT, CDR2 YENEEA. Unmatched junction bases numbered 7, after V lost 3 bases and J lost 0 bases. The CDR3 loop is CASSLSSGVSSYEQYF. The CDR3 coding sequence is TGTGCCAGCAGCTTGAGTAGCGGGGTGAGCTCCTACGAGCAGTACTTC.

This sequence joins TRBV20-1 and TRBJ2-5; TRBD1 or TRBD2 may be the D gene (5 bases each). Germline V CDR1 and CDR2: DFQATT, SNEGSKA (reference sequence). The V and J ends lost 5 bases and 11 bases respectively, with 21 bases between them. The CDR3 covers 13 residues. CDR3 DNA: TGCAGTGCTGCACCGGGACGGGAAAATCTGCAGTACTTC. This gives the protein CSAAPGRENLQYF.

This clonotype has only one observation. The chain carries TRBV12-3 or TRBV12-4 and TRBJ2-6; 9 bases map to TRBD1. The V gene end was trimmed by 5 bases and the J gene end by 0 bases; junction bases not matched to a gene: 5. The CDR3 runs 17 residues. This CDR3 reads CASSPGTGTSGANVLTF. The CDR3 nucleotides are TGTGCCAGCAGTCCCGGGACAGGGACCTCTGGGGCCAACGTCCTGACTTTC.

This clonotype has only a few counts. The chain is built from TRBV20-1 and TRBJ2-5; no reliable D call. There are 13 residues in the CDR3. Germline lookup yields CDR1 DFQATT and CDR2 SNEGSKA (reference sequence). Trimming cost V 3 bases and J 5 bases, with 13 bases left between them. The chain's CDR3 is CSARESPGETQYF. The CDR3 coding sequence is TGCAGTGCTAGGGAGAGTCCCGGGGAGACCCAGTACTTC.

V is TRBV7-2 and J is TRBJ2-3; 8 bases are a match to TRBD2. CDR1 SGHTA and CDR2 FQGNSA come from the germline V gene. The junction had 5 bases not matched to a gene; V was cut back by 4 bases and J by 2 bases. The CDR3 loop spans 15 amino acids. This chain's CDR3 is CASSSSRGATDTQYF. The DNA of the CDR3 is TGTGCCAGCAGCTCCTCGCGGGGGGCCACAGATACGCAGTATTTT.

As to this clonotype: Relative to the germline gene, one junction end is altered; a read error may explain this. V usage is TRBV5-1 and J usage is TRBJ2-5; the match to TRBD1 covers 7 bases. The V gene's germline CDR1 is SGHRS and CDR2 YFSETQ. This CDR3 is built from 14 residues. CDR3 residues: CASSQDRFQGTQYF. In DNA, the CDR3 is TGCGCCAGCAGCCAGGACAGGTTCCAAGGGACCCAGTACTTC.

J is TRBJ2-7 and V is TRBV12-3 or TRBV12-4; D remains ambiguous. The DNA end is a closer match to TRBJ2-5, so the J assignment may be wrong. The CDR3 extends over 13 amino acids. CDR3 DNA: TGTGCCAGCAGTTTTTCCCACGCAGAGACCCAGTACTTC. Protein sequence: CASSFSHAETQYF.

This clonotype has only a few counts. CDR3: CASSYEAYYEQYF. CDR3 in DNA: TGTGCCAGCAGTTACGAGGCGTACTACGAGCAGTACTTC. The V call is TRBV6-5, the J call TRBJ2-7; no reliable D call. V was clipped by 2 bases and J by 3 bases, with 8 bases between them. This CDR3 region has 13 residues. Germline V CDR1 and CDR2: MNHEY, SVGAGI.

The chain employs TRBV2 and TRBJ1-2; the D is unclear. CDR1 SNHLY and CDR2 FYNNEI come from the germline V gene. Trimming cost V 10 bases and J 2 bases, with 20 bases left between them. CDR3 length: 15 residues. CDR3 residues: CANSWGTTSNYGYTF. CDR3 bases: TGTGCCAACAGCTGGGGAACTACCAGCAACTATGGCTACACCTTC.

The V call is TRBV4-1, the J call TRBJ1-1, with D maybe TRBD1 (6 bases). Per germline, CDR1 MGHRA and CDR2 YSYEKL. V was clipped by 0 bases and J by 7 bases, with 18 bases between them. The CDR3 length is 16 residues. The CDR3 DNA sequence: TGCGCCAGCAGCCAAGAGAGGGGGTCAGGGACCTTTGAAGCTTTCTTT. Translating gives CASSQERGSGTFEAFF.